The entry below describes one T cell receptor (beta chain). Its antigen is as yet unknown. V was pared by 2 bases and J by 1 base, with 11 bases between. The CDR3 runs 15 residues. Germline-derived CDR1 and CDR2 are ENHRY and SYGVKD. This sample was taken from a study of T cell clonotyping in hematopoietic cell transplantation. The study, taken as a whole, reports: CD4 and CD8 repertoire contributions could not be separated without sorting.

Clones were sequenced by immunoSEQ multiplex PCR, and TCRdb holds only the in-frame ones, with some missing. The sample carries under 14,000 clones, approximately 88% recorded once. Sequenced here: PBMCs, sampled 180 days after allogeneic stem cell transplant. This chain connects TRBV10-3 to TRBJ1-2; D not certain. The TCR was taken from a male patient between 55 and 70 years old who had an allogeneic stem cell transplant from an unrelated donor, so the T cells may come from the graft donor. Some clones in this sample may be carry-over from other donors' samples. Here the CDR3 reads CAISELPALNYGYTF. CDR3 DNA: TGTGCCATCAGTGAGCTCCCAGCCCTTAACTATGGCTACACCTTC.